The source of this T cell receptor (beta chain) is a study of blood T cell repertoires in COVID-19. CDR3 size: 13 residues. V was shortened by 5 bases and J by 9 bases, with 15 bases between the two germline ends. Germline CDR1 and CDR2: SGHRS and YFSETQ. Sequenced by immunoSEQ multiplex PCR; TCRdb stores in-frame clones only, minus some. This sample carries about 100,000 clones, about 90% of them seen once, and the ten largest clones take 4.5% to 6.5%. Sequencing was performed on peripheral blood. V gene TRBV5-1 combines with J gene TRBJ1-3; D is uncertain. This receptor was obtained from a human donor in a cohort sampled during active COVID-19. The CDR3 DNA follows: TGCGCCAGCAGGACCGGGGAAGCGGCCACCATATATTTT. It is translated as CASRTGEAATIYF.